This T cell receptor (beta chain) was identified during a study of monozygotic twins with inflammatory bowel disease. Details on this clonotype: Its antigen is not known.

Study results and limitations: Repertoire similarity did not separate concordant from discordant twins, possibly from limited power.

The CDR3 totals 16 residues. Germline CDR1 is LGHNA and CDR2 is YNFKEQ. TCRdb processed the 5' RACE reads again and assigns one entry to each CDR3 protein, with no DNA. Here the sample table reports 400,000 to 500,000 distinct CDR3 sequences. This TCR came from a human donor with ulcerative colitis or Crohn's disease, or a healthy co-twin of an affected twin (not recorded which). The material sequenced was blood. The chain links TRBV4-2 to TRBJ2-5. CDR3 protein: CASSQDQSTQHAAQYF.